This is a list of T cell receptor beta chains from one sample in a study of T-cell memory formation after mild COVID-19. MiXCR, run by TCRdb on the 5' RACE reads, gives a single entry per CDR3 protein. The sample gives 450,000 or so distinct CDR3 sequences, 15% to 20% of which show up once; approximately 8.4% is in the top ten. The sequencing input was PBMCs or a T cell subset sorted from them (not recorded which). Receptors originate from an adult woman who had mild COVID-19 (a few samples of this study predate the infection). Cell type and time point are not known. Each CDR3 is given with its conserved first and last residue. Fields, in order: clone size, D gene, J gene, V gene, CDR3 protein, CDR3 DNA. D genes are given only for firm matches. Size tells how often a clone was seen (once, few, many) or the class of an expanded clone, and some rows leave it out.

>few|.|TRBJ2-7|TRBV5-1
CASSGGLENEQYF
TGCGCCAGCAGCGGGGGGTTGGAGAACGAGCAGTACTTC
>few|.|TRBJ2-5|TRBV5-5
CASTYTPTGETQYF
TGTGCCAGCACCTATACTCCGACCGGGGAGACCCAGTACTTC
>.|TRBD2|TRBJ2-3|TRBV12-3/TRBV12-4
CASSLVAGVSDTQYF
TGTGCCAGCAGTTTGGTAGCGGGAGTTTCAGATACGCAGTATTTT
>once|.|TRBJ1-2|TRBV13
CASSSMGGPSGYGYTF
TGTGCCAGCAGCTCCATGGGTGGGCCATCCGGCTATGGCTACACCTTC
>.|TRBD1|TRBJ2-5|TRBV4-3
CASSQSGTGKETQYF
TGCGCCAGCAGCCAATCAGGGACAGGGAAAGAGACCCAGTACTTC
>.|.|TRBJ2-1|TRBV5-1
CASSLDQGYNEQFF
TGCGCCAGCAGCTTGGACCAGGGCTACAATGAGCAGTTCTTC
>many|.|TRBJ2-3|TRBV11-2
CASSLRSADTQYF
TGTGCCAGCAGCTTAAGGTCTGCCGATACGCAGTATTTT
>.|.|TRBJ2-3|TRBV7-9
CASSLDTGSTDTQYF
TGTGCCAGCAGCTTGGACACAGGGAGCACAGATACGCAGTATTTT
>few|.|TRBJ2-7|TRBV12-3/TRBV12-4
CASSLGGVSGEQYF
TGTGCCAGCAGTTTAGGAGGCGTATCGGGCGAGCAGTACTTC
>few|.|TRBJ2-1|TRBV5-5
CASSFIDEQFF
TGTGCCAGCAGCTTCATCGATGAGCAGTTCTTC
>few|.|TRBJ2-7|TRBV12-3/TRBV12-4
CASSRQEAYEQYF
TGTGCCAGCAGTCGACAGGAGGCCTACGAGCAGTACTTC
>few|.|TRBJ2-7|TRBV7-9
CASSFGGESYEQYF
TGTGCCAGCAGCTTCGGAGGGGAGAGCTACGAGCAGTACTTC
>.|TRBD1|TRBJ2-7|TRBV27
CASSPDRGHYEQYF
TGTGCCAGCAGTCCTGACAGGGGGCATTACGAGCAGTACTTC
>many|TRBD1|TRBJ1-2|TRBV20-1
CSAEDRANYGYTF
TGCAGTGCCGAGGACAGGGCCAACTATGGCTACACCTTC
>few|.|TRBJ1-2|TRBV2
CASSDSLDYGYTF
TGTGCCAGCAGTGATAGCCTCGACTATGGCTACACCTTC
>.|TRBD1|TRBJ1-1|TRBV6-5
CASSRQGVPATEAFF
TGTGCCAGCAGTCGACAGGGAGTCCCAGCCACTGAAGCTTTCTTT
>.|.|TRBJ2-7|TRBV24-1
CATSDSRRGEQYF
TGTGCCACCAGTGATTCCCGCAGGGGCGAGCAGTACTTC
>.|TRBD2|TRBJ2-3|TRBV27
CASSPPNWREVPDTQYF
TGTGCCAGCAGTCCCCCGAACTGGCGGGAGGTCCCAGATACGCAGTATTTT
>few|.|TRBJ2-1|TRBV7-2
CASSLDGHEQFF
TGTGCCAGCAGCTTAGACGGGCATGAGCAGTTCTTC
>.|.|TRBJ2-7|TRBV20-1
CSASSSYEQYF
TGCAGTGCTAGCTCCTCCTACGAGCAGTACTTC
>few|TRBD1|TRBJ1-1|TRBV5-1
CASSLGGAGGTEAFF
TGCGCCAGCAGCCTAGGGGGCGCGGGGGGCACTGAAGCTTTCTTT
>.|.|TRBJ1-4|TRBV12-3/TRBV12-4
CASRRRVREKLFF
TGTGCCAGCAGGAGGCGGGTCCGAGAAAAACTGTTTTTT
>.|.|TRBJ2-7|TRBV12-3/TRBV12-4
CASSLSGVFGEQYF
TGTGCCAGCAGTTTGTCCGGGGTTTTTGGCGAGCAGTACTTC
>many|.|TRBJ2-7|TRBV12-3/TRBV12-4
CASSLGSSYEQYF
TGTGCCAGCAGTTTAGGCAGCTCCTACGAGCAGTACTTC
>.|TRBD1|TRBJ2-2|TRBV28
CASSPPGQGHTGELFF
TGTGCCAGCAGTCCACCGGGACAGGGACACACCGGGGAGCTGTTTTTT
>.|TRBD2|TRBJ2-7|TRBV20-1
CSATTSGSGYEQYF
TGCAGTGCCACGACTAGCGGGAGCGGATACGAGCAGTACTTC
>few|.|TRBJ2-7|TRBV7-6
CASSFGAEQYF
TGTGCCAGCAGCTTTGGCGCCGAGCAGTACTTC
>few|TRBD1|TRBJ2-2|TRBV6-5
CASRTLGGDTGELFF
TGTGCCAGCAGGACTTTAGGGGGCGACACCGGGGAGCTGTTTTTT
>few|TRBD1|TRBJ2-2|TRBV15
CATSRKTGGPGELFF
TGTGCCACCAGCAGAAAGACAGGGGGGCCCGGGGAGCTGTTTTTT
>.|TRBD1|TRBJ1-2|TRBV12-3/TRBV12-4
CASSKTGHIGGYTF
TGTGCCAGCAGTAAGACAGGGCACATCGGTGGCTACACCTTC
>few|.|TRBJ2-1|TRBV6-2/TRBV6-3
CASSYSNSVNEQFF
TGTGCCAGCAGTTATTCGAACAGTGTTAATGAGCAGTTCTTC
>.|TRBD1|TRBJ2-3|TRBV6-6
CASSRTTGGAWYF
TGTGCCAGCTCAAGAACAACAGGGGGCGCGTGGTATTTT
>few|.|TRBJ2-2|TRBV24-1
CATSYLGGSNTGELFF
TGTGCCACCAGTTACTTAGGAGGATCGAACACCGGGGAGCTGTTTTTT
>few|TRBD1|TRBJ2-7|TRBV29-1
CSVETDRVSYEQYF
TGCAGCGTTGAGACTGACAGGGTCTCCTACGAGCAGTACTTC
>few|TRBD1|TRBJ1-2|TRBV5-6
CASSFGQGARGGYTF
TGTGCCAGCAGCTTTGGACAGGGGGCGCGGGGTGGCTACACCTTC
>few|TRBD2|TRBJ2-5|TRBV6-1
CASSLPGLAGDQYF
TGTGCCAGCAGCCTTCCGGGACTAGCGGGAGACCAGTACTTC
>.|.|TRBJ1-4|TRBV7-3
CASSQTAGANEKLFF
TGTGCCAGCAGCCAAACGGCGGGGGCTAATGAAAAACTGTTTTTT
>few|.|TRBJ1-1|TRBV20-1
CSAGLMNTEAFF
TGCAGTGCCGGACTGATGAACACTGAAGCTTTCTTT
>.|TRBD1|TRBJ2-1|TRBV11-3
CASSKGQGHFEQFF
TGTGCCAGCAGCAAGGGACAGGGGCATTTTGAGCAGTTCTTC
>.|.|TRBJ1-4|TRBV7-9
CASSSNRATYNEKLFF
TGTGCCAGCAGCTCAAACAGGGCTACGTATAATGAAAAACTGTTTTTT
>.|TRBD1|TRBJ1-1|TRBV7-2
CASTSQGAIRNTEAFF
TGTGCCAGCACCTCGCAGGGGGCCATAAGGAACACTGAAGCTTTCTTT
>few|.|TRBJ1-2|TRBV30
CAWSPGTNGYTF
TGTGCCTGGAGTCCCGGGACAAATGGCTACACCTTC
>many|.|TRBJ2-3|TRBV7-9
CASSPQGDTQYF
TGTGCCAGCAGCCCTCAAGGGGATACGCAGTATTTT
>many|TRBD2|TRBJ2-1|TRBV5-1
CASSPGTSGYNEQFF
TGCGCCAGCAGCCCCGGGACTAGCGGTTACAATGAGCAGTTCTTC
>.|.|TRBJ1-4|TRBV7-2
CASSLISSATNEKLFF
TGTGCCAGCAGCTTGATCTCATCAGCAACTAATGAAAAACTGTTTTTT
>.|TRBD2|TRBJ2-5|TRBV5-1
CASSLFGTSGGATQETQYF
TGCGCCAGCAGCTTGTTCGGGACTAGCGGGGGGGCAACCCAAGAGACCCAGTACTTC
>few|.|TRBJ2-3|TRBV7-2
CASKLVPLLGDTQYF
TGTGCCAGCAAACTGGTACCTCTATTAGGGGATACGCAGTATTTT
>few|.|TRBJ2-7|TRBV10-3
CAISGSPARPTYEQYF
TGTGCCATCAGCGGGAGCCCCGCCAGGCCCACCTACGAGCAGTACTTC
>.|.|TRBJ1-2|TRBV5-1
CASSLVVPSTNYGYTF
TGCGCCAGCAGCTTGGTTGTGCCCAGCACTAACTATGGCTACACCTTC
>.|.|TRBJ1-2|TRBV25-1
CASSEVSRGEGYTF
TGTGCCAGCAGTGAGGTTTCAAGGGGGGAAGGCTACACCTTC
>many|.|TRBJ2-7|TRBV5-1
CASSVTLGGDEQYF
TGCGCCAGCAGTGTCACCCTGGGGGGCGACGAGCAGTACTTC
>.|.|TRBJ2-7|TRBV10-3
CAISESMLRQTYEQYF
TGTGCCATCAGTGAGTCGATGTTGCGGCAGACCTACGAGCAGTACTTC
>.|TRBD2|TRBJ2-3|TRBV6-5
CASSYSEAGGPADTQYF
TGTGCCAGCAGTTATTCCGAAGCGGGGGGGCCGGCAGATACGCAGTATTTT
>few|.|TRBJ2-1|TRBV7-2
CASSHPRGIEQFF
TGTGCCAGCAGCCACCCAAGGGGGATCGAGCAGTTCTTC
>.|.|TRBJ2-3|TRBV2
CASLGGPEDTQYF
TGTGCCAGCTTAGGGGGACCTGAAGATACGCAGTATTTT